This entry describes one T cell receptor (beta chain). Sequencing was at deep level. Data came from immunoSEQ multiplex PCR; TCRdb stores just in-frame clones and leaves some out. The table includes around 88,000 clones, 60% to 75% detected once. The V end was cut by 2 bases, the J end by 2 bases, with 13 bases between. The CDR3 has 17 residues. Germline CDR1 LNHDA, CDR2 SQIVND (reference sequence). This sample is drawn from a study of shared clonotypes between healthy human individuals. The source material was memory CD8+ T cells sorted from blood. As for subset: CD45RO+ cells pooled with CCR7-negative TemRA cells. The source of this sequence is a man between 25 and 39 years old in good health. The V gene is TRBV19, the J gene TRBJ2-6, with TRBD1 as a possible D gene (5 bases). The CDR3 reads CASSIPIGRAGANVLTF. The CDR3 DNA reads TGTGCCAGTAGTATACCCATCGGCAGGGCTGGGGCCAACGTCCTGACTTTC. The complete variable domain, with remaining parts taken from reference TRBV19 and TRBJ2-6, reads DGGITQSPKYLFRKEGQNVTLSCEQNLNHDAMYWYRQDPGQGLRLIYYSQIVNDFQKGDIAEGYSVSREKKESFPLTVTSAQKNPTAFYLCASSIPIGRAGANVLTFGAGSRLTVL.